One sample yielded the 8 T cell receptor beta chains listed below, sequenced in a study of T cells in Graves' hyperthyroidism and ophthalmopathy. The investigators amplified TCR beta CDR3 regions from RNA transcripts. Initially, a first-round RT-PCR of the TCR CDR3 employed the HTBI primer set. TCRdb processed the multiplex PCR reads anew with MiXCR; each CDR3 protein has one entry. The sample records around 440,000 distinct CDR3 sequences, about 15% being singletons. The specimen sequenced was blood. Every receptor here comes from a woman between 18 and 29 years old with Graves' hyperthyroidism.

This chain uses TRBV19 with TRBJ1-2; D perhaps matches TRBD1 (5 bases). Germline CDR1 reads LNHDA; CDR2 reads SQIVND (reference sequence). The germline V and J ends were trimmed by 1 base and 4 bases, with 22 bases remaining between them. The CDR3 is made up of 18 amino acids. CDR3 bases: TGTGCCAGTAGTATAGCCTTGGAGTCGGGGGTCATCACCTATGGCTACACCTTC. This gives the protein CASSIALESGVITYGYTF.

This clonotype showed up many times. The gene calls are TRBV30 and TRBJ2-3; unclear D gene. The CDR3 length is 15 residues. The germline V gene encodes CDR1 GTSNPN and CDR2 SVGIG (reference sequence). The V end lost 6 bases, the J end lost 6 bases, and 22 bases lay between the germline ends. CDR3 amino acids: CACTIGVFSTDTQYF. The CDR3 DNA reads TGTGCCTGTACCATAGGAGTCTTCTCGACGGATACGCAGTATTTT.

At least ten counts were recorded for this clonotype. CDR3 amino acids: CASSLDRGRAGHIGELFF. The CDR3 nucleotides are TGTGCCAGCAGTTTAGACAGGGGGCGAGCGGGGCACATCGGGGAGCTGTTTTTT. The chain links TRBV12-3 or TRBV12-4 to TRBJ2-2; TRBD1 agrees at 9 bases. The CDR3 has 18 amino acids. V lost 1 base and J lost 7; bases outside the gene matches: 13.

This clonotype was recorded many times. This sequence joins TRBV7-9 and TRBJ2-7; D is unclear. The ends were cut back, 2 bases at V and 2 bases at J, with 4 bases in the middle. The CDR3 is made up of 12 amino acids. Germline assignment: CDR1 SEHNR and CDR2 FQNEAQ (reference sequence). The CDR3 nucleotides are TGTGCCAGCAGCTTACAGGCCTACGAGCAGTACTTC. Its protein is CASSLQAYEQYF.

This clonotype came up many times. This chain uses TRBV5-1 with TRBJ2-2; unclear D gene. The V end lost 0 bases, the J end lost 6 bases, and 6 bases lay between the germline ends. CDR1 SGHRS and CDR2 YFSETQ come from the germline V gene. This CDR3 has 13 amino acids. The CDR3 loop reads CASSLAPPGELFF. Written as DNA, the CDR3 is TGCGCCAGCAGCTTGGCCCCGCCCGGGGAGCTGTTTTTT.

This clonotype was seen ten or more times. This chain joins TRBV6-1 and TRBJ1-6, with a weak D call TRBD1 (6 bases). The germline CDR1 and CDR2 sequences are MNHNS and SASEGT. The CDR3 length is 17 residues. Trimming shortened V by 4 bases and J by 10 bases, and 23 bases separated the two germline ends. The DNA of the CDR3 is TGTGCCAGCAGTGGAACAGGGCTCCGCACCGCTAAGTCACCCCTCCACTTT. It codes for CASSGTGLRTAKSPLHF.

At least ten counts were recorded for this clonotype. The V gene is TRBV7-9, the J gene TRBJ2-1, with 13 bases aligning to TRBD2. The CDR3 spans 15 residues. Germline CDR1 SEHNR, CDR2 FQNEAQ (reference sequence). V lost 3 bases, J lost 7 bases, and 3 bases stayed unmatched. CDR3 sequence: CASSLGLAGKNEQFF. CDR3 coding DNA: TGTGCCAGCAGCTTGGGACTAGCGGGGAAGAATGAGCAGTTCTTC.

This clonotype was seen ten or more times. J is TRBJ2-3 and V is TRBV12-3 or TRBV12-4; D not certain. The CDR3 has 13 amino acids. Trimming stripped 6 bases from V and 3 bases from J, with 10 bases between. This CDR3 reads CASSLRATDTQYF. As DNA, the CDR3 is TGTGCCAGCAGCTTAAGGGCTACAGATACGCAGTATTTT.